This T cell receptor (beta chain) was captured by sequencing in a study of human T cells and chemical hapten exposure. Study-level information: Each patch test put 0.01% DPC on the upper back, and results were read at 6 days.

Time point here: pre-sensitization, week 0. The treatment here: therapeutic diphenylcyclopropenone sensitization with weekly scalp DPC. Non-pregnant alopecia patients aged 18 to 70, suitable for DPC therapy. This clonotype was picked up many times. MiXCR, applied by TCRdb to the RACE reads, yields one record per CDR3 protein. This table holds around 60,000 distinct CDR3 sequences, about 7% found once. This receptor was obtained from a woman younger than 45 with alopecia areata. Some clones in this sample may be carry-over from other donors' samples. The sequences come from whole blood, collected in connection with sensitization to the hapten diphenylcyclopropenone (DPC).

CDR3 residues: CASSSTVHSGANVLTF. The CDR3 coding sequence is TGTGCCAGCAGCTCCACCGTCCACTCTGGGGCCAACGTCCTGACTTTC. The chain combines TRBV7-9 with TRBJ2-6; D call uncertain. Germline CDR1 and CDR2: SEHNR and FQNEAQ (reference sequence). V lost 4 bases and J 0 bases, leaving 10 bases between the germline ends. The CDR3 is 16 residues long.